Each of the 7 T cell receptor beta chains below was sequenced from the same sample in a study of CD8 T cells in ankylosing spondylitis. Regarding the study as a whole: A TCR beta motif of fewer than ten highly homologous variants appeared characteristic of ankylosing spondylitis blood.

MiXCR, applied by TCRdb to the 5' RACE reads, yields one record per CDR3 protein. The repertoire holds fewer than 550,000 distinct CDR3 sequences, with approximately 5% as singletons. Antigen specificity for these receptors is unknown. The specimen sequenced was blood, either unsorted or a sorted T cell fraction (not recorded which). These receptors came from a male donor with ankylosing spondylitis.

This clonotype was counted at least ten times. The chain has TRBV20-1 and TRBJ2-5, with 7 bases aligning to TRBD1. Germline lookup yields CDR1 DFQATT and CDR2 SNEGSKA (reference sequence). V gave up 3 bases and J gave up 5 bases; unmatched junction bases: 3. The CDR3 length is 12 residues. The CDR3 loop reads CSASDRDETQYF. CDR3 DNA sequence: TGCAGTGCTAGCGACAGGGATGAGACCCAGTACTTC.

Ten or more counts support this clonotype. The V and J genes are TRBV12-3 or TRBV12-4 and TRBJ1-4; 9 bases fit TRBD1. V lost 5 bases to trimming and J lost 5 bases; unmatched junction nucleotides: 3. CDR3 length: 14 residues. This CDR3 reads CASSPGQGNEKLFF. CDR3 in DNA: TGTGCCAGCAGTCCAGGACAGGGGAATGAAAAACTGTTTTTT.

This clonotype was counted at least ten times. The chain recombines TRBV3-1 with TRBJ1-1; perhaps TRBD1 as D (5 bases). CDR3 length: 13 residues. Germline CDR1 reads LGHDT; CDR2 reads YNNKEL (reference sequence). Trimming shortened V by 9 bases and J by 1 base, and 12 bases separated the two germline ends. CDR3 DNA sequence: TGTGCCAGTCTGGGGCCTTCGAACACTGAAGCTTTCTTT. It translates to CASLGPSNTEAFF.

In its sample, this clonotype was seen many times. This rearrangement joins TRBV7-9 to TRBJ1-5; no clear D gene. The CDR3 totals 13 residues. V dropped 1 base and J dropped 5 bases, with 6 bases sitting between them. Germline CDR1 and CDR2: SEHNR and FQNEAQ (reference sequence). As DNA, the CDR3 is TGTGCCAGCAGCTTAGAAGAGGATCAGCCCCAGCATTTT. Its translation is CASSLEEDQPQHF.

The chain joins TRBV5-8 to TRBJ2-4, with D possibly matching TRBD2 (6 bases). CDR1 is SGHTS and CDR2 is YDEGEE in the germline V gene. The V and J ends lost 4 bases and 2 bases respectively, with 16 bases between them. The CDR3 length is 16 residues. CDR3 in DNA: TGTGCCAGCAGCCCGGGGGTAGTGGAAACCAAAAACATTCAGTACTTC. Translation gives CASSPGVVETKNIQYF.

The chain uses TRBV6-1 and TRBJ2-7, with D possibly matching TRBD2 (6 bases). The CDR3 runs 14 residues. Trimming took 6 bases from V and 7 from J, leaving 19 bases between them. Germline CDR1 reads MNHNS; CDR2 reads SASEGT. This CDR3 reads CASSIGLSSGEQYF. The CDR3 DNA sequence: TGTGCCAGCAGCATCGGACTAAGCTCAGGGGAGCAGTACTTC.

Ten or more counts support this clonotype. The V gene is TRBV18, the J gene TRBJ2-5; D possibly corresponds to TRBD1 (6 bases). This CDR3 is 17 amino acids long. The germline V gene encodes CDR1 KGHSH and CDR2 LQKENI. Deletions cut 4 bases from V and 4 bases from J, with 22 bases between. Written as DNA, the CDR3 is TGTGCCAGCTCACACAGGGAGACTGTCATTGCGGGAGAGACCCAGTACTTC. It specifies CASSHRETVIAGETQYF.